What follows are 22 T cell receptor beta chains derived from one specimen sequenced in a study of long-term antiretroviral therapy in people with HIV. Survey-level resolution applied to immunoSEQ assay v3.0. Only in-frame clones appear in the TCRdb table, and some are missing; sequencing was by immunoSEQ multiplex PCR. The repertoire includes 20,000 or so clones, 76% of them detected once, and 14% sits in the top ten. The input for sequencing was unsorted PBMCs, taken 0.5 years before starting antiretroviral therapy. Receptors originate from a woman aged 45-65 years with HIV.

Comment on this clone: At one of its ends the junction is not consistent with the germline gene, which may arise from a read error. The J gene is TRBJ2-3, the V gene TRBV5-4; D possibly corresponds to TRBD2 (6 bases). The germline V gene encodes CDR1 SGHNT and CDR2 YYREEE (reference sequence). This CDR3 contains 15 residues. The DNA of the CDR3 is TGTGCCAGCAGATTGGGGGGTAGAGAGACAGATACGCAGTATTTT. This encodes CASRLGGRETDTQYF.

CDR3 protein: CSVVANTEAFF. DNA for the CDR3: TGCAGCGTTGTTGCCAACACTGAAGCTTTCTTT. The gene calls are TRBV29-1 and TRBJ1-1, with unresolved D. CDR1 SQVTM and CDR2 ANQGSEA come from the germline V gene. The CDR3 runs 11 residues. V shed 4 bases and J shed 2 bases, with 5 bases lying between them.

This sequence joins TRBV7-9 and TRBJ2-4; TRBD1 is a possible D gene (5 bases). The CDR3 is 13 residues long. Trimming took off 3 bases at V and 6 bases at J, with 9 bases between the two ends. The germline V gene has CDR1 SEHNR and CDR2 FQNEAQ (reference sequence). CDR3 region: CASSLGLRNIQYF. The CDR3 region has the DNA TGTGCCAGCAGCTTGGGGCTCCGAAACATTCAGTACTTC.

The J gene is TRBJ1-1, the V gene TRBV18, with TRBD1 as a possible D gene (6 bases). Germline CDR1 is KGHSH and CDR2 is LQKENI. V dropped 5 bases and J dropped 0 bases, with 10 bases sitting between them. This CDR3 has 14 residues. The CDR3 region is CASSGGQLNTEAFF. The CDR3 nucleotides read TGTGCCAGCTCAGGCGGACAGTTGAACACTGAAGCTTTCTTT.

The V and J genes are TRBV7-2 and TRBJ1-2; tentative D call: TRBD1 (5 bases). This CDR3 spans 17 amino acids. The V end was cut by 2 bases, the J end by 4 bases, with 20 bases between. CDR1 SGHTA and CDR2 FQGNSA come from the germline V gene. In DNA, the CDR3 is TGTGCCAGCAGCTTACATGCCCGCCGGGGGTTAGGCTATGGCTACACCTTC. Its translation: CASSLHARRGLGYGYTF.

The chain carries TRBV5-5 and TRBJ1-2; the D gene is possibly TRBD1 (6 bases). In germline, CDR1 is SGHKS, CDR2 YYEKEE (reference sequence). This CDR3 is 13 amino acids long. With 0 bases removed from V and 7 bases from J, the gap between germline ends came to 10 bases. DNA of the CDR3: TGTGCCAGCAGCTTGGAGGGGGTGCGTGGCTACACCTTC. Its translation is CASSLEGVRGYTF.

This clone was seen a single time. V is TRBV7-2 and J is TRBJ2-3, with D perhaps TRBD1 or TRBD2 (5 bases each). Germline lookup yields CDR1 SGHTA and CDR2 FQGNSA. V gave up 2 bases and J gave up 0 bases, with 9 bases separating them. CDR3 size: 15 residues. The CDR3 coding sequence is TGTGCCAGCAGCTTAACGGGGCTTAGCACAGATACGCAGTATTTT. Amino acids: CASSLTGLSTDTQYF.

The table lists this clone with a few counts. The gene calls are TRBV4-2 and TRBJ1-6, with TRBD1 as a possible D gene (5 bases). The CDR3 contains 13 residues. The V gene's germline CDR1 is LGHNA and CDR2 YNFKEQ. V dropped 3 bases and J dropped 10 bases, with 10 bases sitting between them. The CDR3 bases are TGTGCCAGCAGCCAGGTCGGGGACTCACCCCTCCACTTT. It codes for CASSQVGDSPLHF.

The genes are TRBV11-2 and TRBJ2-7; D ambiguous. The V end was cut by 0 bases, the J end by 6 bases, with 9 bases between. CDR1 and CDR2 from the germline V gene are SGHAT and FQNNGV. The length of the CDR3 is 13 residues. CDR3 DNA sequence: TGTGCCAGCAGCTTAGATCTCAGCGCCGAGCAGTACGTC. Amino acid sequence: CASSLDLSAEQYV.

This clone showed up just a few times. The V call is TRBV4-1, the J call TRBJ2-1, with D maybe TRBD1 (6 bases). V gave up 4 bases and J gave up 2 bases, with 12 bases separating them. Germline assignment: CDR1 MGHRA and CDR2 YSYEKL. This CDR3 spans 15 amino acids. The CDR3 is CASSLLQGTYNEQFF. The CDR3 DNA reads TGCGCCAGCAGCCTACTGCAGGGGACCTACAATGAGCAGTTCTTC.

This chain joins TRBV7-3 and TRBJ1-2; the D gene is possibly TRBD1 (5 bases). This CDR3 contains 15 residues. CDR1 SGHTA and CDR2 FQGTGA come from the germline V gene. V dropped 5 bases and J dropped 6 bases, with 19 bases sitting between them. In nucleotides, the CDR3 is TGTGCCAGCAGCCCCGGCCCTGACAGTATCGATGGCTACACCTTC. This translates into CASSPGPDSIDGYTF. Looking up the rest from reference TRBV7-3 and TRBJ1-2 gives the full variable domain: GAGVSQTPSNKVTEKGKYVELRCDPISGHTALYWYRQSLGQGPEFLIYFQGTGAADDSGLPNDRFFAVRPEGSVSTLKIQRTERGDSAVYLCASSPGPDSIDGYTFGSGTRLTVV.

The V gene is TRBV2, the J gene TRBJ2-3; D unclear. CDR3 size: 11 residues. V lost 3 bases and J 6 bases, leaving 4 bases between the germline ends. CDR1 and CDR2 from the germline V gene are SNHLY and FYNNEI. The CDR3 reads CASSEYDTQYF. CDR3 DNA sequence: TGTGCCAGCAGTGAGTACGATACGCAGTATTTT.

The V call is TRBV11-1, the J call TRBJ2-3; weak D call: TRBD2 (5 bases). CDR3 size: 14 residues. The V and J ends lost 5 bases and 1 base respectively, with 10 bases between them. Germline V gene sequence: CDR1 SGHAT, CDR2 FQDESV (reference sequence). The CDR3 nucleotides are TGTGCCAGCAGCCCCGGACTTGGCACAGATACGCAGTATTTT. Translating gives CASSPGLGTDTQYF.

V gene TRBV28 combines with J gene TRBJ2-7; 7 bases match TRBD1. The length of the CDR3 is 13 residues. The V and J ends lost 8 bases and 2 bases, in that order; junction bases with no gene match: 6. Germline CDR1 MDHEN, CDR2 SYDVKM. The CDR3 protein is CASLRGRPYEQYF. CDR3 bases: TGTGCCAGCCTAAGGGGGCGTCCCTACGAGCAGTACTTC.

The V and J genes are TRBV29-1 and TRBJ2-2; 7 nucleotides line up with TRBD2. The CDR3 consists of 12 residues. The V gene's germline CDR1 is SQVTM and CDR2 ANQGSEA. V gave up 7 bases and J gave up 5 bases; unmatched junction bases: 4. The chain's CDR3 is CSGGGWTGELFF. The CDR3 nucleotides read TGCAGCGGGGGGGGGTGGACCGGGGAGCTGTTTTTT.

The chain has TRBV9 and TRBJ2-7, with D possibly TRBD2 on 6 matching bases. Trimming removed 4 bases at V and 1 base at J, with 15 bases between. Germline CDR1 is SGDLS and CDR2 is YYNGEE. This CDR3 is 15 amino acids long. DNA of the CDR3: TGTGCCAGCAGCCCCCCCCGGGGGAGTTCCTACGAGCAGTACTTC. This translates into CASSPPRGSSYEQYF.

The V call is TRBV29-1, the J call TRBJ1-2, with D possibly being TRBD1 (5 bases). Germline CDR1 reads SQVTM; CDR2 reads ANQGSEA. This CDR3 comprises 12 residues. V was clipped by 4 bases and J by 6 bases, with 12 bases between them. The CDR3 nucleotides are TGCAGCGTTGGAATGGCAGGGCATGGCTACACCTTC. This translates into CSVGMAGHGYTF.

The chain couples TRBV4-1 to TRBJ2-6; no reliable D call. The CDR3 sequence is 16 residues long. Trimming pared 0 bases from V and 2 bases from J, leaving 8 bases between. CDR1 MGHRA and CDR2 YSYEKL come from the germline V gene. The CDR3 protein is CASSQDRAAGANVLTF. CDR3 DNA sequence: TGCGCCAGCAGCCAAGATAGGGCAGCTGGGGCCAACGTCCTGACTTTC.

This clone was found once. The chain links TRBV15 to TRBJ2-5; TRBD1 might be the D (6 bases). CDR3 length: 14 amino acids. V was cut by 4 bases and J by 7 bases, with 16 bases left in between. CDR1 and CDR2 from the germline V gene are LNHNV and YYDKDF (reference sequence). The CDR3 protein is CATSIQGRKMTQYF. In DNA form, the CDR3 reads TGTGCCACCAGCATACAGGGCCGGAAGATGACCCAGTACTTC.

This clone was detected only once. The chain links TRBV7-2 to TRBJ2-1, with TRBD2 matching 7 bases. Trimming cost V 2 bases and J 8 bases; bases outside gene matches: 3. From germline, CDR1 is SGHTA and CDR2 FQGNSA. This CDR3 region has 13 residues. The CDR3 is CASSLQAGDEQFF. The CDR3 bases are TGTGCCAGCAGCTTACAGGCGGGGGATGAGCAGTTCTTC.

This chain links TRBV14 with TRBJ2-5; D may be TRBD1 (6 bases). CDR3 size: 13 residues. Trimming took 4 bases from V and 4 from J, leaving 10 bases between them. The germline gives CDR1 SGHDN, CDR2 FVKESK. The CDR3 DNA follows: TGTGCCAGCAGCCGGACAGAGGGAGAGACCCAGTACTTC. It codes for CASSRTEGETQYF.

Only a few counts were recorded for this clone. The chain couples TRBV5-1 to TRBJ1-5, with no clear D. The CDR3 has 15 amino acids. Germline assignment: CDR1 SGHRS and CDR2 YFSETQ. Trimming stripped 0 bases from V and 3 bases from J, with 10 bases between. The CDR3 region has the DNA TGCGCCAGCAGCTTGGAGGGCAGTTACAATCAGCCCCAGCATTTT. This encodes CASSLEGSYNQPQHF.